This T cell receptor beta chain was found in a study of persistence of HIV-infected CD4 T cells. Study in general: Up to about 200 mL blood was drawn at multiple time points; a couple of donors had single-time leukapheresis.

General observations from the study: Degenerate expanded CDR3beta sequences were enriched among CMV- and Gag-responding cells.

Stimulation used approximately 9.5 ug/mL lysate from CMV-infected fibroblasts. Memory cells lacking CD40L and CD69 with high CD45RO were sorted. For about 20 hours, CD8-depleted PBMCs received anti-CD28/CD49d costimulation, a CD40-blocking antibody and enfuvirtide. Germline CDR1 is SSHAT and CDR2 is FNYEAQ (reference sequence). The CDR3 covers 15 residues. V shed 5 bases and J shed 8 bases, with 19 bases lying between them. Sequencing used immunoSEQ version 4 in survey mode. Sequencing was performed with immunoSEQ multiplex PCR; in TCRdb, only in-frame clones are kept and a portion is missing. The data hold 48,000 or so clones, with about 81% observed a single time. Note on this clone: Its antigen is not known.

The V call is TRBV7-7, the J call TRBJ2-1; D is unclear. The TCR sequence derives from an adult man with HIV who was CMV-seropositive. Sequencing was performed on CD4+ T cells sorted from PBMCs after approximately 19-hour stimulation, taken from a patient who received antiretroviral therapy. Here the CDR3 reads CASSRTRLGVDEQFF. DNA for the CDR3: TGTGCCAGCAGCCGAACCCGACTGGGTGTCGATGAGCAGTTCTTC. The full variable domain, with the rest looked up from reference TRBV7-7 and TRBJ2-1, is GAGVSQSPRYKVTKRGQDVTLRCDPISSHATLYWYQQALGQGPEFLTYFNYEAQPDKSGLPSDRFSAERPEGSISTLTIQRTEQRDSAMYRCASSRTRLGVDEQFFGPGTRLTVL.